This note documents a single T cell receptor beta chain sequence. Its antigen is not known. This sample is drawn from a study of T cells after yellow fever vaccination. Across the study: It was SMART-Seq v4 Ultra Low Input that prepared the fractions with low cell numbers. General study results and limits: Contamination by abundant bulk-population clonotypes could be present in FACS-sorted repertoires. Subsequent booster samples again held most clones from primary vaccination (96% CD4, roughly 88% CD8).

A 5'RACE template-switching step, the method used to make TCR cDNA, added a universal primer site and UMIs. TCRdb re-called the 5' RACE reads through MiXCR, storing one row per CDR3 protein. Seen here are 200,000 to 300,000 distinct CDR3 sequences, 10% to 15% observed once, and the top ten hold about 0.51%. CDR1 is KGHSH, CDR2 LQKENI, per germline. Trimming took 6 bases from V and 5 from J; bases not matched to a gene: 5. This CDR3 is 13 amino acids long. The chain carries TRBV18 and TRBJ2-7, with 9 bases fitting TRBD1. Sequences were derived from CD4+ T cells sorted from PBMCs, sampled 45 days after the yellow fever booster vaccination. This clonotype was sampled from a man between 25 and 39 years old who received the YFV17D yellow fever vaccine. CDR3 sequence: CASSYGTGNEQYF. Written as DNA, the CDR3 is TGTGCCAGCTCGTACGGGACAGGGAACGAGCAGTACTTC.